This T cell receptor (beta chain) is drawn from a study of beta chain features in type 1 diabetes. General observations from the study: Researchers report that Type 1 diabetes patients had moderately but significantly shorter TCRB CDR3s across all four CD4+ subsets. It was not settled here whether HLA type affects TCRB rearrangement.

This clone showed up just a few times. Its antigen is not known. The isolated RNA, all of it, was reverse transcribed, so expressed TCRB transcripts were what got sequenced. Using immunoSEQ multiplex PCR, the repertoire was profiled, and TCRdb retains in-frame clones only, with some absent. The table has roughly 150,000 clones, roughly 9.1% seen once; the top ten hold 2% to 3%. The germline CDR1 and CDR2 sequences are SGHDT and YYEEEE. This CDR3 has 18 residues. Losses at the gene ends were 2 bases for V and 6 bases for J; bases not matched to a gene: 10. It was via CD45RO/CCR7/CD25/CD127/CD95/CD27 that CD4+ naive, central memory, regulatory and stem cell-like memory cells were sorted.

The sequenced sample was central memory CD4+ T cells from blood. The chain links TRBV5-6 to TRBJ2-2, with TRBD2 matching over 13 bases. This receptor was obtained from a woman between 18 and 30 years old in good health. In nucleotides, the CDR3 is TGTGCCAGCAGCTTCCGACTAGCGGGAGGCCCAAGATCCGGGGAGCTGTTTTTT. It encodes CASSFRLAGGPRSGELFF.